These 7 T cell receptor beta chains were all obtained from the same sample, sequenced in a study of T-cell reconstitution after alpha-beta-depleted transplantation in children. TCRbeta library construction was performed incorporating unique molecular identifiers. TCRdb re-called the PCR reads through MiXCR, storing one row per CDR3 protein. The sample carries under 350,000 distinct CDR3 sequences, more than 8% recorded once. The source material was PBMCs from the stem cell graft donor, sampled from the stem cell graft. These receptors were collected from a human donor who donated a stem cell graft to a child with SCID.

This clonotype occurred a few times. This chain uses TRBV5-1 with TRBJ2-5; TRBD2 is a possible D gene (7 bases). Germline V gene lookup returns CDR1 SGHRS and CDR2 YFSETQ. The CDR3 contains 13 residues. Trimming pared 2 bases from V and 5 bases from J, leaving 10 bases between. The CDR3 is CASSFGGQETQYF. The CDR3 nucleotides read TGCGCCAGCAGCTTCGGGGGGCAGGAGACCCAGTACTTC.

The chain links TRBV18 to TRBJ1-2; D remains unclear. The V end was cut by 4 bases, the J end by 5 bases, with 11 bases between. Per germline, CDR1 KGHSH and CDR2 LQKENI. The CDR3 has 13 residues. The CDR3 region has the DNA TGTGCCAGCTCACTAGAGACTGAATATGGCTACACCTTC. It specifies CASSLETEYGYTF.

The table lists this clonotype with many counts. J is TRBJ1-1 and V is TRBV12-3 or TRBV12-4; tentative D call: TRBD1 (5 bases). The CDR3 consists of 15 residues. Trimming removed 0 bases at V and 1 base at J, with 9 bases between. In nucleotides, the CDR3 is TGTGCCAGCAGTTTAGCGCGACAGAAGAACACTGAAGCTTTCTTT. Protein: CASSLARQKNTEAFF.

This chain joins TRBV9 and TRBJ2-1, with D possibly matching TRBD1 (7 bases). The germline gives CDR1 SGDLS, CDR2 YYNGEE. The CDR3 has 15 amino acids. The ends were cut back, 0 bases at V and 5 bases at J, with 12 bases in the middle. The CDR3, as DNA: TGTGCCAGCAGCGTAGTGGAGGGGGCCGACAATGAGCAGTTCTTC. It encodes CASSVVEGADNEQFF.

The chain joins TRBV7-9 to TRBJ1-2, with D perhaps matching TRBD1 (6 bases). Looked up from germline, CDR1 is SEHNR and CDR2 is FQNEAQ (reference sequence). CDR3 size: 13 residues. Trimming pared 4 bases from V and 8 bases from J, leaving 14 bases between. The CDR3 spells CASSSPLDRGYTF. CDR3 coding DNA: TGTGCCAGCAGCTCCCCACTCGACAGGGGCTACACCTTC.

This clonotype showed up just a few times. The chain carries TRBV6-5 and TRBJ2-7; possibly TRBD2 for D (5 bases). The CDR3 consists of 14 residues. Germline V CDR1 and CDR2: MNHEY, SVGAGI. Deletions cut 2 bases from V and 6 bases from J, with 14 bases between. The CDR3, as DNA: TGTGCCAGCAGTTACACCCAGGAGAGCGGCGAGCAGTACTTC. This translates into CASSYTQESGEQYF.

The chain combines TRBV7-9 with TRBJ2-1, with D maybe TRBD2 (5 bases). Germline CDR1 reads SEHNR; CDR2 reads FQNEAQ (reference sequence). The CDR3 length is 15 residues. V shed 5 bases and J shed 3 bases, with 14 bases lying between them. The CDR3 nucleotides read TGTGCCAGCAGCCTATGGACTGGAATCTACAATGAGCAGTTCTTC. This sequence encodes CASSLWTGIYNEQFF.